This TCR beta chain was recorded in a study of blood T cell repertoires in COVID-19. Turning to the study itself: PBMCs, B-cell-depleted T cells, or T cells were the source of the cDNA or gDNA that made up the material.

Assay used: immunoSEQ multiplex PCR; TCRdb lists only in-frame clones, some missing. Among some 300,000 clones listed, roughly 91% were seen once. Seattle patient enrollment occurred during active infection, with longitudinal follow-up thereafter. CDR1 and CDR2 (germline): SGHTA, FQGNSA. This CDR3 is built from 13 residues. V was cut by 3 bases and J by 6 bases, with 12 bases left in between. V is TRBV7-2 and J is TRBJ2-7; D possibly corresponds to TRBD1 (6 bases). This receptor was identified in a woman in her thirties with COVID-19, enrolled during active disease. Sequencing input: peripheral blood. The CDR3, as DNA: TGTGCCAGCAGCTTTATCCAGGGGTTCGAGCAGTACTTC. This translates into CASSFIQGFEQYF.